Below, 2 T cell receptor beta chains from the same sample are listed, as sequenced in a study of OX40 agonist ivuxolimab in advanced cancers. The method was immunoSEQ multiplex PCR; TCRdb's version includes in-frame clones alone and lacks a portion of them. The sample shows 50,000 to 60,000 clones, 65% to 85% of them seen only once. Material: CD4+ or CD8+ T cells sorted from blood, obtained in a trial of the OX40 agonist ivuxolimab. The origin of the receptors is an adult with an advanced solid tumor such as melanoma, head and neck, liver or kidney cancer.

V usage is TRBV28 and J usage is TRBJ1-1, with D unresolved. With 6 bases removed from V and 3 bases from J, the gap between germline ends came to 26 bases. Germline CDR1 and CDR2: MDHEN and SYDVKM. This CDR3 contains 18 residues. CDR3 nucleotides: TGTGCCAGCAGGATAACGGGCCCCGAAGTTTTGTTTCACACTGAAGCTTTCTTT. Translating it yields CASRITGPEVLFHTEAFF.

This chain connects TRBV27 to TRBJ2-7, with 8 bases identical to TRBD2. The V and J ends lost 7 bases and 6 bases, in that order; junction bases with no gene match: 11. The CDR3 covers 14 residues. The germline CDR1 and CDR2 sequences are MNHEY and SMNVEV (reference sequence). The DNA of the CDR3 is TGTGCCAGCATGACTGGCCTAGCGGGTTCCGAGCAGTACTTC. This translates into CASMTGLAGSEQYF.